These 18 T cell receptor beta chains originate from one sample sequenced in a study of HIV-infected children after antiretroviral therapy interruption. The treatment was: PENTA 11 planned treatment interruption arm or continuous ART arm. A 3' RACE protocol on RNA, with unique molecular identifiers, produced the TCR library. One entry per CDR3 protein results from TCRdb running MiXCR on the 3' RACE reads. Altogether some 90,000 distinct CDR3 sequences are present, 6.9% being singletons, with the ten largest covering roughly 1%. The specimen comprised CD45RA+ CD4+ T cells from PBMCs, pooled from several time points, sampled from a donor given antiretroviral therapy, either interrupted or continuous. Subset of the sample: naive CD4+ CD45RA+ CD45RO- T cells. Receptors originate from a pool of human donors with HIV.

In this sample, this clonotype turned up many times. The chain recombines TRBV20-1 with TRBJ1-5, with D perhaps TRBD1 (5 bases). The ends were cut back, 5 bases at V and 3 bases at J, with 17 bases in the middle. CDR3 length: 15 amino acids. Germline V CDR1 and CDR2: DFQATT, SNEGSKA (reference sequence). CDR3 sequence: CSAHTTGATNQPQHF. In DNA form, the CDR3 reads TGCAGTGCTCATACTACCGGGGCAACCAATCAGCCCCAGCATTTT.

This clonotype was detected ten times or more. The chain recombines TRBV19 with TRBJ1-1; 9 nucleotides align to TRBD1. The J segment lost 1 base and the V segment lost 5 bases, leaving 2 bases of the junction unmatched. Germline CDR1 reads LNHDA; CDR2 reads SQIVND (reference sequence). The CDR3 covers 14 residues. For the CDR3, the DNA is TGTGCCAGTAGTGGACAGGGGCCGAACACTGAAGCTTTCTTT. The encoded protein is CASSGQGPNTEAFF.

There are a few counts of this clonotype. Since no conserved phenylalanine or tryptophan closes the CDR3, a read error is the likely cause. This chain joins TRBV20-1 and TRBJ2-3, with D possibly called TRBD1 or TRBD2 (5 bases each). CDR3 length: 14 residues. CDR1 is DFQATT and CDR2 is SNEGSKA in the germline V gene (reference sequence). V was clipped by 5 bases and J by 8 bases, with 20 bases between them. The CDR3 is CSAPTLLDGTTQYL. CDR3 nucleotide sequence: TGCAGTGCTCCGACCCTCTTGGACGGGACTACGCAGTATTTG.

About this clonotype itself: The junction departs from the called germline gene at one end, perhaps through a read error. The chain links TRBV5-1 to TRBJ1-1; D unresolved. This CDR3 contains 8 residues. Germline CDR1 reads SGHRS; CDR2 reads YFSETQ. The CDR3 DNA sequence: TGCGCCAGCAGCTTGACGATGTGG. Protein: CASSLTMW.

The chain employs TRBV18 and TRBJ2-3; D perhaps matches TRBD1 (5 bases). The germline V gene has CDR1 KGHSH and CDR2 LQKENI. V was cut by 7 bases and J by 5 bases, with 10 bases left in between. The CDR3 is 12 residues long. The CDR3 here is CASLQRGDTQYF. The CDR3 coding sequence is TGTGCCAGCTTACAAAGGGGAGATACGCAGTATTTT.

This clonotype was counted between two and nine times. The chain carries TRBV7-2 and TRBJ2-7, with 9 bases identical to TRBD1. The V gene's germline CDR1 is SGHTA and CDR2 FQGNSA. V was pared by 1 base and J by 3 bases, with 4 bases of the junction left unmatched. The CDR3 contains 15 residues. Here the CDR3 reads CASSLDLDRGYEQYF. The CDR3 nucleotides are TGTGCCAGCAGCTTAGACTTGGACAGGGGCTACGAGCAGTACTTC.

The J gene is TRBJ1-4, the V gene TRBV11-2; D not certain. With 0 bases removed from V and 7 bases from J, the gap between germline ends came to 9 bases. The CDR3 is made up of 14 amino acids. Germline CDR1 is SGHAT and CDR2 is FQNNGV. The CDR3 protein is CASSLDPWFEKLFF. The DNA for the CDR3 is TGTGCCAGCAGCTTAGATCCCTGGTTTGAAAAACTGTTTTTT.

The rearrangement joins TRBV20-1 to TRBJ2-1; unclear D gene. Trimming shortened V by 1 base and J by 7 bases, and 23 bases separated the two germline ends. The CDR3 runs to 17 residues. CDR1 DFQATT and CDR2 SNEGSKA come from the germline V gene (reference sequence). In nucleotides, the CDR3 is TGCAGTGCTAGAGTACCAAGCTTGCCTGATAGAAAGAATGAGCAGTTCTTC. It codes for CSARVPSLPDRKNEQFF.

This clonotype was counted ten times or more. This chain joins TRBV10-3 and TRBJ1-5; 7 positions agree with TRBD1. CDR3 length equals 13 residues. The germline CDR1 and CDR2 sequences are ENHRY and SYGVKD. V lost 10 bases to trimming and J lost 3 bases; unmatched junction nucleotides: 6. In DNA form, the CDR3 reads TGTGCCAGCAGGGGGGGAGACAATCAGCCCCAGCATTTT. It encodes CASRGGDNQPQHF.

This clonotype was seen repeatedly, ten times or more. The V call is TRBV19, the J call TRBJ2-5; TRBD1 agrees at 10 bases. V lost 10 bases and J lost 2; bases outside the gene matches: 4. CDR3 length equals 13 residues. CDR1 and CDR2 (germline): LNHDA, SQIVND (reference sequence). The CDR3 DNA reads as TGTGCCACCCGGGACAGGGGACAAGAGACCCAGTACTTC. Translating gives CATRDRGQETQYF. Full variable domain (outside the CDR3, taken from reference TRBV19 and TRBJ2-5): DGGITQSPKYLFRKEGQNVTLSCEQNLNHDAMYWYRQDPGQGLRLIYYSQIVNDFQKGDIAEGYSVSREKKESFPLTVTSAQKNPTAFYLCATRDRGQETQYFGPGTRLLVL.

This chain uses TRBV20-1 with TRBJ2-3; 10 nucleotides match TRBD1. CDR1 is DFQATT and CDR2 is SNEGSKA in the germline V gene (reference sequence). V lost 1 base, J lost 3 bases, and 4 bases stayed unmatched. This CDR3 spans 15 amino acids. In DNA, the CDR3 is TGCAGTGCTAGAGGGGACAGGGGAAGGACAGATACGCAGTATTTT. It encodes CSARGDRGRTDTQYF.

This clonotype was recorded at least ten times. The rearrangement joins TRBV19 to TRBJ1-6; D unclear. The germline V gene has CDR1 LNHDA and CDR2 SQIVND (reference sequence). Trimming cost V 3 bases and J 0 bases, with 9 bases left between them. This CDR3 spans 16 amino acids. CDR3 coding DNA: TGTGCCAGTAGTATCACGGATAGCTCCTATAATTCACCCCTCCACTTT. Translated, it gives CASSITDSSYNSPLHF. Variable domain in full (rest from reference TRBV19 and TRBJ1-6): DGGITQSPKYLFRKEGQNVTLSCEQNLNHDAMYWYRQDPGQGLRLIYYSQIVNDFQKGDIAEGYSVSREKKESFPLTVTSAQKNPTAFYLCASSITDSSYNSPLHFGNGTRLTVT.

The sample holds many counts of this clonotype. CDR3 residues: CAIRGWQRQETQYF. CDR3 bases: TGTGCCATCCGCGGTTGGCAGCGACAAGAGACCCAGTACTTC. This chain links TRBV10-3 with TRBJ2-5; D is uncertain. Trimming took off 8 bases at V and 2 bases at J, with 15 bases between the two ends. Germline V gene data show CDR1 as ENHRY and CDR2 as SYGVKD. The CDR3 is 14 residues long.

This clonotype occurred many times. The chain has TRBV27 and TRBJ1-3; D gene uncertain. V dropped 6 bases and J dropped 0 bases, with 9 bases sitting between them. The germline V gene encodes CDR1 MNHEY and CDR2 SMNVEV (reference sequence). The CDR3 consists of 14 residues. CDR3 in DNA: TGTGCCAGCAGGCGGCTTCCCTCTGGAAACACCATATATTTT. Its protein is CASRRLPSGNTIYF.

There are many counts of this clonotype. CDR3 in DNA: TGCGCCAGCAGCTCGCGCGGAAGGGCCGAGCAGTACTTC. As protein: CASSSRGRAEQYF. This sequence joins TRBV5-1 and TRBJ2-7, with D uncertain. The CDR3 totals 13 residues. Germline V gives CDR1 SGHRS, CDR2 YFSETQ. V lost 3 bases to trimming and J lost 6 bases, with 13 bases between them.

This clonotype was seen ten or more times. DNA of the CDR3: TGTGCCAGCTCACCACAGGACAGGGACACTGAAGCTTTCTTT. This gives the protein CASSPQDRDTEAFF. The chain is built from TRBV18 and TRBJ1-1, with TRBD1 identical over 8 bases. The junction had 1 base not matched to a gene; V was cut back by 1 base and J by 3 bases. The CDR3 is made up of 14 amino acids. CDR1 and CDR2 from the germline V gene are KGHSH and LQKENI.

This clonotype was observed at least ten times. This chain uses TRBV9 with TRBJ2-7; 9 bases map to TRBD1. The junction had 3 bases not matched to a gene; V was cut back by 0 bases and J by 2 bases. Germline V gives CDR1 SGDLS, CDR2 YYNGEE. The CDR3 sequence is 15 residues long. The CDR3 sequence is CASSVEGQGAYEQYF. As DNA, the CDR3 is TGTGCCAGCAGCGTAGAGGGACAGGGAGCCTACGAGCAGTACTTC.

This clonotype was observed at least ten times. The chain has TRBV5-1 and TRBJ2-1; D tentatively reads TRBD1 or TRBD2 (6 bases each). CDR3 length equals 15 residues. V lost 4 bases, J lost 6 bases, and 17 bases lay in between. Germline CDR1 reads SGHRS; CDR2 reads YFSETQ. The CDR3, as DNA: TGCGCCAGCAGCCTAGGGGGGATGCAAGCCAATGAGCAGTTCTTC. Its translation: CASSLGGMQANEQFF.